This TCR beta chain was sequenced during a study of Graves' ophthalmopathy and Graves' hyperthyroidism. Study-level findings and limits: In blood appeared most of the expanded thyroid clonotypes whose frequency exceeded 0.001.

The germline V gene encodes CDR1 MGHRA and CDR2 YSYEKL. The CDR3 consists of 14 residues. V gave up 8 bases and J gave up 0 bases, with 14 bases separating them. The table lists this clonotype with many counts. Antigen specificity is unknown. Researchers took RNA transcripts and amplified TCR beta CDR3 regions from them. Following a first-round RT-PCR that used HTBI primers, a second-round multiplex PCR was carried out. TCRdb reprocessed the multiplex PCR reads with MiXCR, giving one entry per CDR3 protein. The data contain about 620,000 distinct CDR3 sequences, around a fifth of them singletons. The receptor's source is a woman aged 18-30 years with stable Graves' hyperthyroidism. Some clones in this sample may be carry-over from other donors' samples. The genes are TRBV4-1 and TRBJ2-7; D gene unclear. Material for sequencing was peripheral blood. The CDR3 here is CASGRAVGSYEQYF. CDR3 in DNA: TGCGCCAGCGGAAGAGCAGTGGGCTCCTACGAGCAGTACTTC.